The next 27 T cell receptor beta chains were all read from a single sample in a study of breast tumors, draining lymph nodes, adjacent tissues. Samples came from axillary lymph nodes draining the breast cancer. TCRdb fed the multiplex PCR reads into MiXCR, producing one record per CDR3 protein. The repertoire holds approximately 230,000 distinct CDR3 sequences, with 30% to 35% as singletons. The sample consisted of axillary lymph node tissue. The receptors were sampled from a female donor with breast cancer. Some clones in this sample may be carry-over from other donors' samples.

The rearrangement uses TRBV28 and TRBJ2-7; D gene unclear. Per the germline V gene, CDR1 is MDHEN and CDR2 is SYDVKM. The CDR3 spans 11 residues. Between the trimmed V and J ends, which lost 7 bases and 4 bases, there was a span of 8 bases. The CDR3 protein is CASTSEYEQYF. The CDR3 DNA reads as TGTGCCAGCACCTCAGAGTACGAGCAGTACTTC.

About this clonotype: Because it lacks the conserved phenylalanine or tryptophan at the end, this CDR3 is likely a read error. This chain links TRBV19 with TRBJ1-6; D not resolved. The germline gives CDR1 LNHDA, CDR2 SQIVND (reference sequence). CDR3 length: 10 amino acids. Trimming took 7 bases from V and 15 from J, leaving 10 bases between them. DNA for the CDR3: TGTGCCAGTAATTCAGCGGGCCTCCACACC. This translates into CASNSAGLHT.

This sequence joins TRBV7-8 and TRBJ1-3; D is possibly TRBD1 (5 bases). This CDR3 is 14 amino acids long. Trimming removed 6 bases at V and 2 bases at J, with 11 bases between. Germline loops: CDR1 SGHVS, CDR2 FQNEAQ. The CDR3 nucleotides are TGTGCCAGCAGTTCAGGGACGGCTGGAAACACCATATATTTT. Residues: CASSSGTAGNTIYF.

At least ten counts were recorded for this clonotype. The chain combines TRBV6-6 with TRBJ2-7; TRBD1 aligns across 11 bases. The germline gives CDR1 MNHNY, CDR2 SVGAGI (reference sequence). This CDR3 is built from 14 residues. V dropped 8 bases and J dropped 2; count of bases not matched to a gene: 5. This CDR3 reads CASLTGQGAYEQYF. As DNA, the CDR3 is TGTGCCAGCCTGACGGGACAGGGGGCCTACGAGCAGTACTTC.

This clonotype was counted many times. The rearrangement links TRBV9 to TRBJ1-2, with D unclear. Looked up from germline, CDR1 is SGDLS and CDR2 is YYNGEE. Trimming cost V 0 bases and J 3 bases, with 12 bases left between them. The CDR3 is 15 amino acids. The DNA of the CDR3 is TGTGCCAGCAGCGTAGAGGCAGGTTGGGACTATGGCTACACCTTC. Residues: CASSVEAGWDYGYTF. Together with reference TRBV9 and TRBJ1-2, the CDR3 gives the full variable domain: DSGVTQTPKHLITATGQRVTLRCSPRSGDLSVYWYQQSLDQGLQFLIQYYNGEERAKGNILERFSAQQFPDLHSELNLSSLELGDSALYFCASSVEAGWDYGYTFGSGTRLTVV.

This clonotype was seen at least ten times. The chain combines TRBV6-5 with TRBJ2-7; TRBD1 agrees at 8 bases. Trimming took 6 bases from V and 0 from J; bases not matched to a gene: 7. This CDR3 contains 15 residues. The germline CDR1 and CDR2 sequences are MNHEY and SVGAGI. CDR3: CASRTGGADSYEQYF. Here the CDR3 DNA reads TGTGCCAGCAGAACAGGGGGTGCGGACTCCTACGAGCAGTACTTC.

This clonotype was recorded many times. The chain carries TRBV2 and TRBJ2-3; D possibly corresponds to TRBD2 (6 bases). The length of the CDR3 is 15 residues. Germline CDR1 reads SNHLY; CDR2 reads FYNNEI. Trimming pared 5 bases from V and 1 base from J, leaving 13 bases between. DNA of the CDR3: TGTGCCAGCAGTACCGGGACTTCTCGCACAGATACGCAGTATTTT. Translated, it gives CASSTGTSRTDTQYF.

The table lists this clonotype with many counts. The chain is built from TRBV19 and TRBJ2-1; D is perhaps TRBD1 (5 bases). Germline values: CDR1 LNHDA, CDR2 SQIVND (reference sequence). V lost 4 bases, J lost 2 bases, and 12 bases lay in between. CDR3 length: 15 amino acids. In DNA form, the CDR3 reads TGTGCCAGTAGTACAAGGGGAAACACCTACAATGAGCAGTTCTTC. It specifies CASSTRGNTYNEQFF.

Many counts were recorded for this clonotype. V is TRBV14 and J is TRBJ2-6, with 8 bases that match TRBD1. This CDR3 spans 19 amino acids. The germline gives CDR1 SGHDN, CDR2 FVKESK. The trim removed 0 bases at V and 1 base at J, leaving 8 bases unmatched. CDR3: CASSQEGQGYPSGANVLTF. In DNA form, the CDR3 reads TGTGCCAGCAGCCAAGAAGGACAGGGATACCCTTCTGGGGCCAACGTCCTGACTTTC.

This clonotype was picked up many times. The rearrangement links TRBV5-1 to TRBJ1-6; a weak D match, TRBD1 (5 bases). Germline V lookup: CDR1 SGHRS, CDR2 YFSETQ. The CDR3 has 14 amino acids. With 0 bases removed from V and 7 bases from J, the gap between germline ends came to 8 bases. The CDR3 sequence is CASSLGRENSPLHF. CDR3 bases: TGCGCCAGCAGCTTGGGCAGGGAGAATTCACCCCTCCACTTT.

Ten or more counts support this clonotype. The rearrangement links TRBV7-2 to TRBJ2-3; no firm D call. The CDR3 is 14 residues long. Germline V gene sequence: CDR1 SGHTA, CDR2 FQGNSA. V was clipped by 5 bases and J by 6 bases, with 15 bases between them. CDR3 amino acids: CASSQALFPDTQYF. CDR3 nucleotides: TGTGCCAGCAGCCAGGCATTATTTCCCGATACGCAGTATTTT.

This chain connects TRBV6-6 to TRBJ1-2, with 7 bases aligning to TRBD1. Germline values: CDR1 MNHNY, CDR2 SVGAGI (reference sequence). The CDR3 contains 13 residues. Trimming took 5 bases from V and 8 from J; bases not matched to a gene: 8. The CDR3 sequence is CASSHEGAGGYTF. CDR3 DNA sequence: TGTGCCAGCAGTCATGAGGGGGCCGGGGGCTACACCTTC.

With regard to this clonotype: A much larger clone differs by one base, so this may be a read error. The DNA of the CDR3 is TGTGCCAGCAGCTTAGCAAAGGGGAATACCGGGGAGCTGCTTTTT. Translation: CASSLAKGNTGELLF. The V call is TRBV7-9, the J call TRBJ2-2; the D call may be TRBD1 or TRBD2 (5 bases each). Germline CDR1 SEHNR, CDR2 FQNEAQ (reference sequence). This CDR3 region has 15 residues.

The chain has TRBV7-9 and TRBJ1-5, with D possibly being TRBD1 (5 bases). CDR1 SEHNR and CDR2 FQNEAQ come from the germline V gene (reference sequence). Trimming cost V 1 base and J 4 bases, with 26 bases left between them. The CDR3 is 20 amino acids. CDR3 bases: TGTGCCAGCAGCTTAGAGGCCTGGACTAGCAGGGTAGGGCTAAATCAGCCCCAGCATTTT. This encodes CASSLEAWTSRVGLNQPQHF. Using reference TRBV7-9 and TRBJ1-5 for the parts outside the CDR3, the full variable domain is DTGVSQNPRHKITKRGQNVTFRCDPISEHNRLYWYRQTLGQGPEFLTYFQNEAQLEKSRLLSDRFSAERPKGSFSTLEIQRTEQGDSAMYLCASSLEAWTSRVGLNQPQHFGDGTRLSIL.

This clonotype was observed a single time. J is TRBJ1-5 and V is TRBV10-3; 7 bases align to TRBD1. J was trimmed by 0 bases and V by 10 bases; bases with no gene match: 9. Germline assignment: CDR1 ENHRY and CDR2 SYGVKD. This CDR3 is 15 amino acids long. CDR3 in amino acids: CATGQAGYSNQPQHF. In nucleotides, the CDR3 is TGTGCCACTGGACAGGCCGGGTATAGCAATCAGCCCCAGCATTTT.

In its sample, this clonotype was seen many times. This sequence joins TRBV5-5 and TRBJ1-5; D remains ambiguous. Between the trimmed V and J ends, which lost 4 bases and 0 bases, there was a span of 11 bases. CDR3 length equals 15 residues. Germline CDR1 is SGHKS and CDR2 is YYEKEE (reference sequence). CDR3 region: CASSAGLYSNQPQHF. The CDR3 DNA follows: TGTGCCAGCAGCGCGGGTCTTTATAGCAATCAGCCCCAGCATTTT.

This clonotype was detected ten times or more. This chain connects TRBV6-6 to TRBJ1-2; weak D call: TRBD1 (5 bases). Trimming shortened V by 10 bases and J by 7 bases, and 16 bases separated the two germline ends. Per germline, CDR1 MNHNY and CDR2 SVGAGI (reference sequence). CDR3 length: 12 amino acids. The CDR3 loop reads CATRGGVGGYTF. CDR3 sequence (DNA): TGTGCCACTCGGGGGGGGGTGGGTGGCTACACCTTC.

Of note for this clonotype: A much more abundant neighbour one base away suggests this may be a read error. V is TRBV5-4 and J is TRBJ1-2, with D perhaps matching TRBD1 (5 bases). CDR1 and CDR2 (germline): SGHNT, YYREEE (reference sequence). The CDR3 is made up of 15 amino acids. The CDR3, as DNA: TGTGCCAGCACCTTGGGACGGCTTAAGAAGGATGGCTACACCTTC. This gives the protein CASTLGRLKKDGYTF.

This clonotype was observed a few times. The chain employs TRBV28 and TRBJ2-6; D possibly corresponds to TRBD2 (5 bases). This CDR3 has 14 amino acids. The V gene's germline CDR1 is MDHEN and CDR2 SYDVKM. V lost 6 bases, J lost 3 bases, and 9 bases lay in between. The DNA of the CDR3 is TGTGCCAGCAGGGTAGCGAGTGGGGCCAACGTCCTGACTTTC. The encoded protein is CASRVASGANVLTF. The full variable domain, completed using reference TRBV28 and TRBJ2-6, is DVKVTQSSRYLVKRTGEKVFLECVQDMDHENMFWYRQDPGLGLRLIYFSYDVKMKEKGDIPEGYSVSREKKERFSLILESASTNQTSMYLCASRVASGANVLTFGAGSRLTVL.

This clonotype was picked up many times. The junction does not match germline at one end; this may be a read error. This chain connects TRBV7-9 to TRBJ1-2; 12 bases match TRBD1. This CDR3 has 15 residues. CDR1 and CDR2 from the germline V gene are SEHNR and FQNEAQ (reference sequence). The CDR3 here is CASSPGQGANYGYPF. The CDR3 nucleotides are TGTGCCAGCAGCCCGGGACAGGGGGCGAACTATGGCTACCCCTTC. Looking up the rest from reference TRBV7-9 and TRBJ1-2 gives the full variable domain: DTGVSQNPRHKITKRGQNVTFRCDPISEHNRLYWYRQTLGQGPEFLTYFQNEAQLEKSRLLSDRFSAERPKGSFSTLEIQRTEQGDSAMYLCASSPGQGANYGYPFGSGTRLTVV.

In this sample, this clonotype turned up many times. This chain joins TRBV19 and TRBJ1-6, with 10 positions matching TRBD1. The germline gives CDR1 LNHDA, CDR2 SQIVND (reference sequence). Losses at the gene ends were 0 bases for V and 9 bases for J; bases not matched to a gene: 8. The CDR3 is 17 residues long. DNA for the CDR3: TGTGCCAGTAGTATAGAGACAGGGGGCGTACGCTCTTCACCCCTCCACTTT. Translated, it gives CASSIETGGVRSSPLHF.

This clonotype was seen ten or more times. The CDR3 spells CATSREGVSGNTIYF. CDR3 DNA sequence: TGTGCCACCAGCAGAGAAGGGGTGTCTGGAAACACCATATATTTT. The chain employs TRBV15 and TRBJ1-3, with D perhaps TRBD1 (5 bases). Germline V gene data show CDR1 as LNHNV and CDR2 as YYDKDF (reference sequence). Trimming shortened V by 0 bases and J by 1 base, and 7 bases separated the two germline ends. The CDR3 has 15 amino acids.

For this clonotype: It may be a read error: a sequence one base away is much more abundant. The chain couples TRBV7-2 to TRBJ2-5; possibly TRBD1 or TRBD2 for D (5 bases each). Germline V gene data show CDR1 as SGHTA and CDR2 as FQGNSA. The CDR3 runs to 17 residues. The DNA for the CDR3 is TGTGCCAGCAGCTTAGCTCCGGGACGTAAAAGACAAGAGGCCCAGTACTTC. Protein: CASSLAPGRKRQEAQYF.

The chain combines TRBV29-1 with TRBJ1-1; D is undetermined. This CDR3 comprises 11 residues. Trimming removed 8 bases from V and 5 bases from J, with 12 bases in between. Germline V gene lookup returns CDR1 SQVTM and CDR2 ANQGSEA. CDR3 DNA: TGCAGCATTAACTGGGGAACTGAAGCTTTCTTT. This sequence encodes CSINWGTEAFF.

The sample holds a few counts of this clonotype. V is TRBV9 and J is TRBJ1-2; TRBD1 matches 11 bases. Germline V gives CDR1 SGDLS, CDR2 YYNGEE. CDR3 size: 15 residues. The junction had 6 bases not matched to a gene; V was cut back by 2 bases and J by 6 bases. The CDR3 reads CASSVGTGGIDGYTF. CDR3 sequence (DNA): TGTGCCAGCAGCGTTGGGACAGGGGGTATAGATGGCTACACCTTC.

This chain links TRBV24-1 with TRBJ2-3; 10 bases agree with TRBD2. CDR1 and CDR2 (germline): KGHDR, SFDVKD. J was trimmed by 4 bases and V by 5 bases; bases with no gene match: 8. This CDR3 comprises 16 residues. The CDR3 spells CATSARSGGVADTQYF. CDR3 coding DNA: TGTGCCACCAGTGCTAGAAGCGGGGGGGTGGCAGATACGCAGTATTTT.

Regarding this clonotype: Being one base from a much bigger clone, this may be a read error. The V gene is TRBV7-9, the J gene TRBJ2-7; possible D gene TRBD2, 6 bases. Germline lookup yields CDR1 SEHNR and CDR2 FQNEAQ (reference sequence). The CDR3 length is 15 residues. The CDR3: CASSQSDTRGYEQHF. The DNA for the CDR3 is TGTGCCAGCAGCCAATCGGACACCCGGGGGTACGAGCAGCACTTC. Full variable domain (remainder filled in from reference TRBV7-9 and TRBJ2-7): DTGVSQNPRHKITKRGQNVTFRCDPISEHNRLYWYRQTLGQGPEFLTYFQNEAQLEKSRLLSDRFSAERPKGSFSTLEIQRTEQGDSAMYLCASSQSDTRGYEQHFGPGTRLTVT.